The 27 T cell receptor beta chains given below trace back to one sample, sequenced in a study of beta chain features in type 1 diabetes. What was sequenced were expressed TCRB transcripts, since all of the isolated RNA had been reverse transcribed. TCRdb keeps only in-frame clones here, not all; method: immunoSEQ multiplex PCR. This sample has about 330,000 clones, with around 10% found just once. Sequencing used naive CD4+ T cells from blood. The source of these receptors is a woman younger than 45 in good health.

This clone has only a few counts. This chain links TRBV19 with TRBJ2-6, with D possibly matching TRBD1 (8 bases). This CDR3 is 17 amino acids long. Per the germline V gene, CDR1 is LNHDA and CDR2 is SQIVND (reference sequence). Trimming removed 6 bases from V and 5 bases from J, with 20 bases in between. The DNA of the CDR3 is TGTGCCAGTAGGACTCCACAGGGGGGGCTCCGGGCCAACGTCCTGACTTTC. Amino acid sequence: CASRTPQGGLRANVLTF.

This clone was detected a few times. V usage is TRBV4-3 and J usage is TRBJ1-1; tentatively, D is TRBD1 (5 bases). Germline assignment: CDR1 LGHNA and CDR2 YSLEER. CDR3 length: 15 residues. The V gene lost 3 bases and the J gene lost 1 base, with 12 bases spanning the gap. CDR3 in DNA: TGCGCCAGCAGCCAGGAACCGACAGAGAACACTGAAGCTTTCTTT. It specifies CASSQEPTENTEAFF.

The chain recombines TRBV4-2 with TRBJ2-7, with TRBD2 matching 9 bases. This CDR3 is 16 amino acids long. Germline V gene sequence: CDR1 LGHNA, CDR2 YNFKEQ. V trimming: 0 bases; J trimming: 0 bases; junction bases outside the gene matches: 3. DNA for the CDR3: TGTGCCAGCAGCCAAGATCCAGCGGGAGGCTCCTACGAGCAGTACTTC. It specifies CASSQDPAGGSYEQYF.

The table lists this clone with a few counts. Other DNA sequences in the same sample also yield this CDR3. The chain uses TRBV29-1 and TRBJ2-7; a weak D match, TRBD2 (6 bases). The germline V gene encodes CDR1 SQVTM and CDR2 ANQGSEA. The CDR3 is 12 residues long. V was trimmed by 6 bases and J by 0 bases, leaving 9 bases between them. The CDR3 region has the DNA TGCAGCGTGGGAGGCAGCTCCTACGAGCAGTACTTC. It yields the protein CSVGGSSYEQYF.

The V call is TRBV7-9, the J call TRBJ1-4; TRBD1 matches at 7 bases. V lost 5 bases, J lost 4 bases, and 7 bases stayed unmatched. The CDR3 is 15 residues long. Germline V CDR1 and CDR2: SEHNR, FQNEAQ (reference sequence). The CDR3 DNA is TGTGCCAGCAGCCTTCGACAGGGAAATAATGAAAAACTGTTTTTT. It translates to CASSLRQGNNEKLFF.

V usage is TRBV19 and J usage is TRBJ2-7; perhaps TRBD1 as D (6 bases). With 8 bases removed from V and 0 bases from J, the gap between germline ends came to 14 bases. This CDR3 region has 14 residues. Germline V gene lookup returns CDR1 LNHDA and CDR2 SQIVND (reference sequence). DNA for the CDR3: TGTGCCAGTTCAGGGCAGGGGAGCTCCTACGAGCAGTACTTC. This codes for CASSGQGSSYEQYF. Looking up the rest from reference TRBV19 and TRBJ2-7 gives the full variable domain: DGGITQSPKYLFRKEGQNVTLSCEQNLNHDAMYWYRQDPGQGLRLIYYSQIVNDFQKGDIAEGYSVSREKKESFPLTVTSAQKNPTAFYLCASSGQGSSYEQYFGPGTRLTVT.

This rearrangement joins TRBV6-1 to TRBJ1-2; TRBD1 might be the D (6 bases). Deletions cut 4 bases from V and 8 bases from J, with 20 bases between. The germline CDR1 and CDR2 sequences are MNHNS and SASEGT. This CDR3 spans 15 amino acids. The CDR3 sequence: CASSAPWTAFKGYTF. The CDR3 coding sequence is TGTGCCAGCAGTGCGCCCTGGACAGCTTTCAAAGGCTACACCTTC.

Only a few counts were recorded for this clone. This chain connects TRBV28 to TRBJ2-7, with D possibly TRBD2 on 6 matching bases. Looked up from germline, CDR1 is MDHEN and CDR2 is SYDVKM. This CDR3 is 11 amino acids long. Trimming took 6 bases from V and 7 from J, leaving 10 bases between them. The CDR3 nucleotides read TGTGCCAGCAGGGGACTGGGGGAGCAGTACTTC. It yields the protein CASRGLGEQYF.

The chain uses TRBV5-1 and TRBJ2-5; 8 nucleotides match TRBD1. The germline V gene has CDR1 SGHRS and CDR2 YFSETQ. The V segment lost 7 bases and the J segment 4 bases; nucleotides outside the gene matches: 12. The CDR3 runs to 15 residues. The CDR3 protein is CASREPQGARETQYF. Written as DNA, the CDR3 is TGCGCCAGCCGCGAACCTCAGGGGGCTAGAGAGACCCAGTACTTC.

Only a few counts were recorded for this clone. This sequence joins TRBV18 and TRBJ1-4; TRBD1 matches at 8 bases. V shed 4 bases, J shed 7 bases, and the junction held 8 bases outside the gene matches. CDR1 and CDR2 (germline): KGHSH, LQKENI. There are 15 residues in the CDR3. The CDR3 DNA reads TGTGCCAGCTCACGGTCTGAGACAGGGGTTGAAAAACTGTTTTTT. Translated, it gives CASSRSETGVEKLFF.

This clone was observed a handful of times. V and J are TRBV5-1 and TRBJ2-2; a weak D match, TRBD2 (6 bases). This CDR3 is 15 amino acids long. Trimming shortened V by 4 bases and J by 3 bases, and 13 bases separated the two germline ends. The V gene's germline CDR1 is SGHRS and CDR2 YFSETQ. CDR3 in amino acids: CASSAIWGDTGELFF. DNA for the CDR3: TGCGCCAGCAGCGCAATCTGGGGGGACACCGGGGAGCTGTTTTTT.

This chain uses TRBV7-2 with TRBJ2-1, with D perhaps matching TRBD1 (5 bases). The CDR3 length is 17 residues. The V end lost 3 bases, the J end lost 0 bases, and 15 bases lay between the germline ends. Per the germline V gene, CDR1 is SGHTA and CDR2 is FQGNSA. The CDR3 reads CASSFASGQGSYNEQFF. In DNA form, the CDR3 reads TGTGCCAGCAGCTTCGCCTCCGGGCAGGGCTCCTACAATGAGCAGTTCTTC.

The chain links TRBV2 to TRBJ2-7, with 13 bases fitting TRBD2. CDR1 is SNHLY, CDR2 FYNNEI, per germline. Germline trimming cut 10 bases from V and 2 bases from J; bases unmatched to any gene: 2. The CDR3 sequence is 13 residues long. CDR3 coding DNA: TGTGCCACCGGGACTAGCGGGACCTACGAGCAGTACTTC. Translating it yields CATGTSGTYEQYF. The whole variable domain, remainder taken from reference TRBV2 and TRBJ2-7, is EPEVTQTPSHQVTQMGQEVILRCVPISNHLYFYWYRQILGQKVEFLVSFYNNEISEKSEIFDDQFSVERPDGSNFTLKIRSTKLEDSAMYFCATGTSGTYEQYFGPGTRLTVT.

The chain combines TRBV7-9 with TRBJ2-1; tentatively, D is TRBD2 (5 bases). V was cut by 5 bases and J by 6 bases, with 17 bases left in between. CDR3 length: 15 residues. Germline V CDR1 and CDR2: SEHNR, FQNEAQ (reference sequence). The CDR3 loop is CASSPRGGPPNEQFF. The DNA of the CDR3 is TGTGCCAGCAGCCCCCGGGGTGGCCCACCCAATGAGCAGTTCTTC.

The chain is built from TRBV6-5 and TRBJ1-1, with no clear D. Trimming removed 3 bases at V and 7 bases at J, with 9 bases between. CDR3 size: 12 residues. Germline V gives CDR1 MNHEY, CDR2 SVGAGI. The CDR3 nucleotides read TGTGCCAGCAGTTATTCAGGCCGTGAAGCTTTCTTT. Protein product: CASSYSGREAFF.

This rearrangement joins TRBV7-2 to TRBJ1-5; 8 bases match TRBD1. The germline gives CDR1 SGHTA, CDR2 FQGNSA. This CDR3 has 16 amino acids. V shed 2 bases, J shed 1 base, and the junction held 4 bases outside the gene matches. The CDR3 sequence: CASSLRTGLSNQPQHF. In nucleotides, the CDR3 is TGTGCCAGCAGCTTAAGGACAGGGTTGAGCAATCAGCCCCAGCATTTT. Using reference TRBV7-2 and TRBJ1-5 for the parts outside the CDR3, the full variable domain is GAGVSQSPSNKVTEKGKDVELRCDPISGHTALYWYRQSLGQGLEFLIYFQGNSAPDKSGLPSDRFSAERTGGSVSTLTIQRTQQEDSAVYLCASSLRTGLSNQPQHFGDGTRLSIL.

V and J are TRBV11-1 and TRBJ2-7, with a tentative D call TRBD1 (5 bases). The CDR3 runs 12 residues. V was clipped by 5 bases and J by 5 bases, with 10 bases between them. Germline values: CDR1 SGHAT, CDR2 FQDESV (reference sequence). CDR3 in DNA: TGTGCCAGCAGCCCTCAAGGGGACGAGCAGTACTTC. Protein sequence: CASSPQGDEQYF.

This clone was detected a few times. V usage is TRBV4-2 and J usage is TRBJ2-7, with TRBD1 matching 10 bases. The CDR3 length is 14 residues. Germline assignment: CDR1 LGHNA and CDR2 YNFKEQ. With 6 bases clipped from V and 3 bases from J, the junction kept 5 bases outside the gene matches. The CDR3 reads CASRPGTGVYEQYF. Here the CDR3 DNA reads TGTGCCAGCAGGCCGGGGACAGGGGTCTACGAGCAGTACTTC.

Only a few counts were recorded for this clone. The J gene is TRBJ2-5, the V gene TRBV13; 12 bases fit TRBD2. The CDR3 is made up of 20 amino acids. J gave up 2 bases and V 4 bases, and 17 bases lay outside the gene matches. CDR1 and CDR2 (germline): PRHDT, FYEKMQ (reference sequence). This CDR3 is CASSSLRTSGTHQIQETQYF. CDR3 DNA: TGTGCCAGCAGCTCCCTACGGACTAGCGGGACCCACCAGATACAAGAGACCCAGTACTTC. The whole variable domain, remainder taken from reference TRBV13 and TRBJ2-5, is AAGVIQSPRHLIKEKRETATLKCYPIPRHDTVYWYQQGPGQDPQFLISFYEKMQSDKGSIPDRFSAQQFSDYHSELNMSSLELGDSALYFCASSSLRTSGTHQIQETQYFGPGTRLLVL.

V is TRBV7-2 and J is TRBJ2-7; 11 bases align to TRBD2. The CDR3 length is 14 residues. V lost 7 bases to trimming and J lost 5 bases; unmatched junction nucleotides: 7. The germline V gene has CDR1 SGHTA and CDR2 FQGNSA. CDR3 region: CASTLAGGFDEQYF. The CDR3 nucleotides are TGTGCCAGCACCCTAGCGGGAGGCTTCGACGAGCAGTACTTC.

This clone was observed a handful of times. The V gene is TRBV19, the J gene TRBJ2-5; D perhaps matches TRBD1 (6 bases). The CDR3 runs to 14 residues. The germline V gene has CDR1 LNHDA and CDR2 SQIVND (reference sequence). The ends were cut back, 5 bases at V and 1 base at J, with 11 bases in the middle. Here the CDR3 DNA reads TGTGCCAGTAGTCCAAACAGGGTCCAAGAGACCCAGTACTTC. It translates to CASSPNRVQETQYF.

This chain connects TRBV7-2 to TRBJ1-5, with TRBD1 identical over 7 bases. CDR3 size: 17 residues. V lost 5 bases to trimming and J lost 6 bases; unmatched junction nucleotides: 16. The germline V gene has CDR1 SGHTA and CDR2 FQGNSA. Here the CDR3 DNA reads TGTGCCAGCAGCACCTCGGCAGGGGCTGGGACAGTTCAGCCCCAGCATTTT. Residues: CASSTSAGAGTVQPQHF.

This clone was seen a few times. Other DNA sequences in this sample translate to the same CDR3. This rearrangement joins TRBV6-5 to TRBJ2-1; 8 positions match TRBD1. V shed 2 bases, J shed 2 bases, and the junction held 2 bases outside the gene matches. From germline, CDR1 is MNHEY and CDR2 SVGAGI. CDR3 length: 15 residues. The CDR3: CASSYDRGAYNEQFF. The CDR3 coding sequence is TGTGCCAGCAGTTACGACAGGGGAGCCTACAATGAGCAGTTCTTC.

J is TRBJ2-1 and V is TRBV7-3, with a possible D match to TRBD2 (7 bases). The CDR3 is 16 residues long. The V gene lost 0 bases and the J gene lost 5 bases, with 14 bases spanning the gap. Germline values: CDR1 SGHTA, CDR2 FQGTGA. The CDR3 DNA reads as TGTGCCAGCAGCTTAACGAGGAGGGAGGGGGACAATGAGCAGTTCTTC. This gives the protein CASSLTRREGDNEQFF.

The table lists this clone with a few counts. The rearrangement links TRBV18 to TRBJ2-1; 9 bases agree with TRBD1. Per germline, CDR1 KGHSH and CDR2 LQKENI. CDR3 size: 13 residues. The J segment lost 8 bases and the V segment lost 2 bases, leaving 1 base of the junction unmatched. The CDR3 here is CASSPYRGHEQFF. The CDR3 DNA sequence: TGTGCCAGCTCACCATACAGGGGGCATGAGCAGTTCTTC.

This clone has just a few counts. The rearrangement links TRBV10-3 to TRBJ2-3, with 11 bases aligning to TRBD2. CDR3 length: 15 amino acids. Germline CDR1 reads ENHRY; CDR2 reads SYGVKD. The ends lost 3 bases at V and 5 bases at J; junction bases unmatched: 4. The CDR3 protein is CAISELAGVIDTQYF. The CDR3 nucleotides are TGTGCCATCAGTGAACTAGCGGGAGTGATAGATACGCAGTATTTT.

V gene TRBV28 combines with J gene TRBJ2-1, with D possibly being TRBD2 (6 bases). V was clipped by 3 bases and J by 7 bases, with 10 bases between them. CDR3 size: 13 residues. Germline V gene sequence: CDR1 MDHEN, CDR2 SYDVKM. The CDR3 DNA reads TGTGCCAGCAGTTTGTCAGGGAGGAATGAGCAGTTCTTC. The encoded protein is CASSLSGRNEQFF. Using reference TRBV28 and TRBJ2-1 for the parts outside the CDR3, the full variable domain is DVKVTQSSRYLVKRTGEKVFLECVQDMDHENMFWYRQDPGLGLRLIYFSYDVKMKEKGDIPEGYSVSREKKERFSLILESASTNQTSMYLCASSLSGRNEQFFGPGTRLTVL.